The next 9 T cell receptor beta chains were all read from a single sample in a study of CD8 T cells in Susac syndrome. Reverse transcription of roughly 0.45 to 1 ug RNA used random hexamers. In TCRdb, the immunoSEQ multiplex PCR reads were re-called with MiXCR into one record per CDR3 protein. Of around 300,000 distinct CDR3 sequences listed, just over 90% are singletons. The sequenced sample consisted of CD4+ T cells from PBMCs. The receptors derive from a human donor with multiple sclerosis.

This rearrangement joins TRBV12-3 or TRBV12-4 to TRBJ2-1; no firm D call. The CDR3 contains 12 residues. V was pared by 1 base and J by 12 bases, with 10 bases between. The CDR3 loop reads CASSLEFVGQFF. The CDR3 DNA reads TGTGCCAGCAGTTTAGAGTTCGTTGGGCAGTTCTTC.

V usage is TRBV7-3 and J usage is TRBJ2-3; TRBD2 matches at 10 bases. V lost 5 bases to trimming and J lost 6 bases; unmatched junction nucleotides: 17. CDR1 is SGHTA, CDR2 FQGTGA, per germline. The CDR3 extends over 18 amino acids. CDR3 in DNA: TGTGCCAGCAGCCACAGGGCCTCTAGCGGGAGTTCACGGGATACGCAGTATTTT. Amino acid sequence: CASSHRASSGSSRDTQYF.

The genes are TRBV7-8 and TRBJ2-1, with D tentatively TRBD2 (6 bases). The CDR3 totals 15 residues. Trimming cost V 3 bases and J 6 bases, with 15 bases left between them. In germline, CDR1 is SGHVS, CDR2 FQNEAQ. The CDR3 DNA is TGTGCCAGCAGCTTGGGCCGAGGTAGCGGCAATGAGCAGTTCTTC. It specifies CASSLGRGSGNEQFF.

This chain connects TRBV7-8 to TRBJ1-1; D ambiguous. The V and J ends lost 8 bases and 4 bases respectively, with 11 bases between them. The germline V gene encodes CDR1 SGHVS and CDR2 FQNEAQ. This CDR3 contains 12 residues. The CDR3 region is CASSYSGTEAFF. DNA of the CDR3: TGTGCCAGCTCCTACTCGGGCACTGAAGCTTTCTTT.

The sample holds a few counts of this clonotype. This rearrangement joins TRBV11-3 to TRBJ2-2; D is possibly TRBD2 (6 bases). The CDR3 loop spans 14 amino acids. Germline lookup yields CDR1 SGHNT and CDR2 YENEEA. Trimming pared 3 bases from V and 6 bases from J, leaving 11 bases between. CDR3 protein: CASSFGGEAGELFF. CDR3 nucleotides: TGTGCCAGCAGCTTCGGGGGAGAAGCCGGGGAGCTGTTTTTT.

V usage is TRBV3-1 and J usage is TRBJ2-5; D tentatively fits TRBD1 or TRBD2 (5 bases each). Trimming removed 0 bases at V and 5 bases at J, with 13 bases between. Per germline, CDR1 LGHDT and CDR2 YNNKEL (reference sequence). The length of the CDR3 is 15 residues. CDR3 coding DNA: TGTGCCAGCAGCCAAGACAATGGGGGTTGGGAGACCCAGTACTTC. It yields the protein CASSQDNGGWETQYF.

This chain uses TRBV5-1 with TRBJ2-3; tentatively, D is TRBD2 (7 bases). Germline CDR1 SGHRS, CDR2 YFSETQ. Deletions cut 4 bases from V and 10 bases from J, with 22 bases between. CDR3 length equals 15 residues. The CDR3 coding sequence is TGCGCCAGCAGCCCGGACCGGGACAAAGGACTAGCGCAGTATTTT. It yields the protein CASSPDRDKGLAQYF.

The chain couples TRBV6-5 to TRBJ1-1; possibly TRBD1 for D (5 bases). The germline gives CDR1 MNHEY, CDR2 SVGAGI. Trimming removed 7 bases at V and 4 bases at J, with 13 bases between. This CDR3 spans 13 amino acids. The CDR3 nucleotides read TGTGCCAGCACCCGGGACGTCGGCACTGAAGCTTTCTTT. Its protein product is CASTRDVGTEAFF.

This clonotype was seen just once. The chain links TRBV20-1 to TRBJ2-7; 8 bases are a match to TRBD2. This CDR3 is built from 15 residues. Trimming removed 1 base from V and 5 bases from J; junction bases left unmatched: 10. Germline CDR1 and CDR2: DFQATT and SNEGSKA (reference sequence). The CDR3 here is CSARAPPAGDHEQYF. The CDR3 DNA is TGCAGTGCTAGAGCCCCCCCAGCGGGAGACCACGAGCAGTACTTC.